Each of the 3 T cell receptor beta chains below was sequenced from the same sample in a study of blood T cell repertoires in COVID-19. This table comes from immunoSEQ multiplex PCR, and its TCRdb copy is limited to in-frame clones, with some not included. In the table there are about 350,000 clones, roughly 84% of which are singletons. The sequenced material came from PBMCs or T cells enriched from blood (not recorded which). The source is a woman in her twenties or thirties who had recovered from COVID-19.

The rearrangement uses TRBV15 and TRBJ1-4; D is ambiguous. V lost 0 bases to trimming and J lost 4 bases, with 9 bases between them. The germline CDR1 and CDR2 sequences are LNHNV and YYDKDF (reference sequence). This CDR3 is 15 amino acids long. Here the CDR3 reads CATSRDLADNEKLFF. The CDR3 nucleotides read TGTGCCACCAGCAGAGATCTGGCAGATAATGAAAAACTGTTTTTT.

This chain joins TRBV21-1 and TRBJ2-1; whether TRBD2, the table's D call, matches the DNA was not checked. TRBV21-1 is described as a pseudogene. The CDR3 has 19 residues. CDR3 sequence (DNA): TGTGCCAGCAGCAAAGGAGAAGAAGGGGGACTAGCGGGAGAGCCCCAGAAGTTCTTC. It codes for CASSKGEEGGLAGEPQKFF.

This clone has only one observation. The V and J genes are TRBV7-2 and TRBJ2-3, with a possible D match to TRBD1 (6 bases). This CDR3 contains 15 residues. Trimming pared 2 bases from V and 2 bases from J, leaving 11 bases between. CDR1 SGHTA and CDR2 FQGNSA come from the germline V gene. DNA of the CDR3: TGTGCCAGCAGCTTACCGGGACACCCCACAGATACGCAGTATTTT. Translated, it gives CASSLPGHPTDTQYF.